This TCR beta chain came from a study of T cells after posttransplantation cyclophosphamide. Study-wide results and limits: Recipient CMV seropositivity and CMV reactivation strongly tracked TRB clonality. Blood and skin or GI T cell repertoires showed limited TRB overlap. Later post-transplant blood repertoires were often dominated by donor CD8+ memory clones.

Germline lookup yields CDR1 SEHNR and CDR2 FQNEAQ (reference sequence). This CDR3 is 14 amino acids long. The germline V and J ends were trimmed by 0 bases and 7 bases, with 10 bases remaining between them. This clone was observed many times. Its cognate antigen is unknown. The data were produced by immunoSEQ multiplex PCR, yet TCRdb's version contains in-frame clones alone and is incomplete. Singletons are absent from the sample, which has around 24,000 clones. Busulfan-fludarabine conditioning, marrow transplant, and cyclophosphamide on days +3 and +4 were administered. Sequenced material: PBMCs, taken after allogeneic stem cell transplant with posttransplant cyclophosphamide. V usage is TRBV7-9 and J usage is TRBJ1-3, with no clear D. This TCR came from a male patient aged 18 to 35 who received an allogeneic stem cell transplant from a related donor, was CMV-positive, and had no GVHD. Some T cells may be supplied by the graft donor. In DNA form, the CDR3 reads TGTGCCAGCAGCTTAGCTTTTCCCGAGAACACCATATATTTT. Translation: CASSLAFPENTIYF.